Ten or more counts support the clone carrying this TCR beta chain. The investigators amplified TCR beta CDR3 regions from RNA transcripts. When the TCR CDR3 underwent first-round RT-PCR, the HTBI primer set was used. TCRdb analysed the multiplex PCR reads with MiXCR anew, one entry per CDR3 protein. The repertoire includes almost 600,000 distinct CDR3 sequences, 35% to 55% of them detected once, and about 7.8% sits in the top ten. This CDR3 has 15 residues. Germline V gives CDR1 SQVTM, CDR2 ANQGSEA. Trimming removed 3 bases from V and 2 bases from J; junction bases left unmatched: 3. These data originate in a study of T cells in Graves' hyperthyroidism and ophthalmopathy. Hyperthyroidism of Graves' type that showed no ophthalmopathy progression within 18 months was stable. Hyperthyroidism, newly diagnosed and lasting under 2 months, affected patients aged 18 to 65.

This chain uses TRBV29-1 with TRBJ2-7, with TRBD2 identical over 14 bases. This TCR was recovered from a woman in her late teens or twenties with Graves' hyperthyroidism. The sample consisted of peripheral blood or thyroid tissue (not recorded which). The CDR3 loop reads CSVEGLAGATYEQYF. The CDR3 nucleotides read TGCAGCGTTGAGGGACTAGCGGGAGCTACCTACGAGCAGTACTTC.